The 10 T cell receptor beta chains in this list originate from one sample, sequenced in a study of control samples from healthy donors and cancer patients. TCRdb's copy holds only in-frame clones and misses some; the assay was immunoSEQ multiplex PCR. The sample has around 70,000 clones; 85% to 95% are singletons. The sample consisted of blood. These receptors all come from a woman aged 25 to 45 in good health.

This chain joins TRBV30 and TRBJ2-1; TRBD1 agrees at 7 bases. Germline V CDR1 and CDR2: GTSNPN, SVGIG (reference sequence). Trimming at V came to 8 bases and at J to 10 bases, leaving 11 bases not matched to a gene. CDR3 length: 12 amino acids. CDR3 region: CAGRDSRGEQFF. Written as DNA, the CDR3 is TGTGCCGGCCGGGACAGTAGAGGGGAGCAGTTCTTC.

The chain links TRBV18 to TRBJ2-7, with D possibly being TRBD2 (5 bases). The CDR3 sequence is 13 residues long. V was trimmed by 6 bases and J by 3 bases, leaving 12 bases between them. Germline V CDR1 and CDR2: KGHSH, LQKENI. CDR3 nucleotide sequence: TGTGCCAGCTCCCATGGAGAGGGCTACGAGCAGTACTTC. It codes for CASSHGEGYEQYF.

V usage is TRBV30 and J usage is TRBJ2-1; possibly TRBD2 for D (6 bases). The V end lost 0 bases, the J end lost 0 bases, and 9 bases lay between the germline ends. CDR1 GTSNPN and CDR2 SVGIG come from the germline V gene (reference sequence). CDR3 length equals 15 residues. CDR3 sequence reads: CAWSVELASYNEQFF. DNA for the CDR3: TGTGCCTGGAGTGTAGAACTAGCCTCCTACAATGAGCAGTTCTTC. Full variable domain (outside the CDR3, taken from reference TRBV30 and TRBJ2-1): SQTIHQWPATLVQPVGSPLSLECTVEGTSNPNLYWYRQAAGRGLQLLFYSVGIGQISSEVPQNLSASRPQDRQFILSSKKLLLSDSGFYLCAWSVELASYNEQFFGPGTRLTVL.

CDR3 nucleotides: TGTGCCTGGAGTCCAACGGATTCACCCCTCCACTTT. The encoded protein is CAWSPTDSPLHF. The chain joins TRBV30 to TRBJ1-6, with D uncertain. V was cut by 2 bases and J by 8 bases, with 7 bases left in between. CDR3 length: 12 amino acids. The germline CDR1 and CDR2 sequences are GTSNPN and SVGIG (reference sequence).

The chain is built from TRBV3-1 (or the pseudogene TRBV3-2) and TRBJ2-1, with TRBD1 matching over 7 bases. J was trimmed by 12 bases and V by 3 bases; bases with no gene match: 5. This CDR3 has 12 residues. CDR1 is LGHDT, CDR2 YNNKEL, per germline (reference sequence). The CDR3 nucleotides read TGTGCCAGCAGCCAGGACTCAGGGGGGCAGTTCTTC. Translation: CASSQDSGGQFF.

This clone is a singleton in its sample. The CDR3 nucleotides are TGTGCCAGCAGCGTATCCCCAGGGTCGTCGTACGAGCAGTACTTC. Encoded protein: CASSVSPGSSYEQYF. The V gene is TRBV7-9, the J gene TRBJ2-7; maybe TRBD1 (5 bases). Germline V gene lookup returns CDR1 SEHNR and CDR2 FQNEAQ (reference sequence). The CDR3 has 15 residues. The V end was cut by 5 bases, the J end by 4 bases, with 18 bases between.

This chain connects TRBV19 to TRBJ2-2; D unresolved. The CDR3 extends over 15 amino acids. CDR1 and CDR2 from the germline V gene are LNHDA and SQIVND (reference sequence). Trimming took 2 bases from V and 7 from J, leaving 14 bases between them. Written as DNA, the CDR3 is TGTGCCAGTAGTATAACCCGGAGAGGCCACGGGGAGCTGTTTTTT. Translated: CASSITRRGHGELFF.

The chain carries TRBV5-4 and TRBJ1-3; the D is unclear. The germline CDR1 and CDR2 sequences are SGHNT and YYREEE (reference sequence). V shed 4 bases and J shed 3 bases, with 8 bases lying between them. The CDR3 consists of 13 residues. This chain's CDR3 is CASSTEIGNTIYF. In nucleotides, the CDR3 is TGTGCCAGCAGCACAGAGATTGGAAACACCATATATTTT.

J is TRBJ1-1 and V is TRBV15, with D possibly being TRBD1 (5 bases). V lost 1 base and J 0 bases, leaving 12 bases between the germline ends. CDR3 length: 16 amino acids. Germline values: CDR1 LNHNV, CDR2 YYDKDF (reference sequence). For the CDR3, the DNA is TGTGCCACCAGCAGAGGGGACGGATCATTGAACACTGAAGCTTTCTTT. This encodes CATSRGDGSLNTEAFF.

This chain connects TRBV9 to TRBJ1-1; D perhaps matches TRBD1 (6 bases). The germline V gene has CDR1 SGDLS and CDR2 YYNGEE. V was shortened by 5 bases and J by 1 base, with 9 bases between the two germline ends. The CDR3 is made up of 13 amino acids. In nucleotides, the CDR3 is TGTGCCAGCAGTCTCAGGGGGAACACTGAAGCTTTCTTT. This translates into CASSLRGNTEAFF.